The 9 T cell receptor beta chains given below trace back to one sample, sequenced in a study of T-cell reconstitution after alpha-beta-depleted transplantation in children. Unique molecular identifiers were used to barcode this TCRbeta library. A single record per CDR3 protein comes from TCRdb applying MiXCR to the PCR reads. The data show 250,000 to 350,000 distinct CDR3 sequences, around 25% seen once. The sequences come from PBMCs, mostly from graft donor cells, collected 180 days after TCRalphabeta/CD19-depleted stem cell transplant. Receptor source: a male patient aged 5 to 17 who had a stem cell transplant for acute lymphoblastic leukemia, so the T cells may come from the graft donor.

This rearrangement joins TRBV20-1 to TRBJ1-4; D perhaps matches TRBD1 (5 bases). Trimming removed 0 bases from V and 8 bases from J, with 10 bases in between. The CDR3 consists of 13 residues. In germline, CDR1 is DFQATT, CDR2 SNEGSKA (reference sequence). CDR3 sequence (DNA): TGCAGTGCTAGAGAAGGACACTTCGAAAAACTGTTTTTT. Translation: CSAREGHFEKLFF.

The chain is built from TRBV5-1 and TRBJ2-5, with unresolved D. Germline CDR1 reads SGHRS; CDR2 reads YFSETQ. CDR3 size: 12 residues. Trimming cost V 2 bases and J 5 bases, with 7 bases left between them. The CDR3, as DNA: TGCGCCAGCAGCTTCGGTCGTGAGACCCAGTACTTC. Its translation is CASSFGRETQYF.

The V gene is TRBV29-1, the J gene TRBJ2-2; TRBD2 matches at 7 bases. The CDR3 sequence is 14 residues long. V was clipped by 2 bases and J by 2 bases; unmatched bases: 2. In germline, CDR1 is SQVTM, CDR2 ANQGSEA. The CDR3 loop is CSVESGTNTGELFF. Written as DNA, the CDR3 is TGCAGCGTTGAAAGCGGGACTAACACCGGGGAGCTGTTTTTT.

This sequence joins TRBV5-5 and TRBJ2-7; the match to TRBD2 covers 10 bases. V was pared by 4 bases and J by 3 bases, with 7 bases of the junction left unmatched. This CDR3 comprises 15 residues. Germline V lookup: CDR1 SGHKS, CDR2 YYEKEE (reference sequence). CDR3 sequence reads: CASSREGLASYEQYF. The CDR3 DNA reads as TGTGCCAGCAGCCGGGAGGGACTAGCGAGCTACGAGCAGTACTTC.

CDR3 in DNA: TGTGCCAGCAGTTACTCAGGACTCCCTGGGGATACGCAGTATTTT. Translating it yields CASSYSGLPGDTQYF. This sequence joins TRBV6-5 and TRBJ2-3, with D tentatively TRBD2 (5 bases). Trimming took 0 bases from V and 6 from J, leaving 13 bases between them. CDR3 length: 15 amino acids. Per the germline V gene, CDR1 is MNHEY and CDR2 is SVGAGI.

The genes are TRBV28 and TRBJ1-3, with D possibly matching TRBD1 (5 bases). CDR3 length: 16 residues. Germline V gene sequence: CDR1 MDHEN, CDR2 SYDVKM. Trimming took 5 bases from V and 7 from J, leaving 21 bases between them. CDR3 residues: CASSVDARAFWNTIYF. The DNA for the CDR3 is TGTGCCAGCAGTGTGGACGCCAGGGCGTTTTGGAACACCATATATTTT.

This clonotype has just a few counts. The chain links TRBV7-8 to TRBJ2-7; TRBD2 matches at 7 bases. The CDR3 runs to 13 residues. The V segment lost 3 bases and the J segment 6 bases; nucleotides outside the gene matches: 5. CDR1 is SGHVS and CDR2 is FQNEAQ in the germline V gene. The CDR3 DNA sequence: TGTGCCAGCAGCTTGAGGGGAGGGGCCGAGCAGTACTTC. This translates into CASSLRGGAEQYF.

The chain couples TRBV7-3 to TRBJ2-3, with a possible D match to TRBD2 (6 bases). CDR1 and CDR2 from the germline V gene are SGHTA and FQGTGA. This CDR3 is built from 17 residues. Trimming removed 5 bases from V and 2 bases from J, with 20 bases in between. The CDR3 sequence: CASSPPDYCYYTDTQYF. CDR3 sequence (DNA): TGTGCCAGCAGCCCGCCGGACTATTGTTACTACACAGATACGCAGTATTTT. Based on the CDR3 plus reference TRBV7-3 and TRBJ2-3, the full variable domain is GAGVSQTPSNKVTEKGKYVELRCDPISGHTALYWYRQSLGQGPEFLIYFQGTGAADDSGLPNDRFFAVRPEGSVSTLKIQRTERGDSAVYLCASSPPDYCYYTDTQYFGPGTRLTVL.

The CDR3 loop is CASGLAGAYEQYF. The CDR3 nucleotides are TGTGCCAGCGGACTAGCGGGAGCCTACGAGCAGTACTTC. The chain carries TRBV12-3 or TRBV12-4 and TRBJ2-7, with TRBD2 matching 13 bases. The V gene end was trimmed by 8 bases and the J gene end by 2 bases; junction bases not matched to a gene: 0. The CDR3 extends over 13 amino acids.